The clone carrying this T cell receptor beta chain was picked up a small number of times. Antigen: not known. Uncontrolled infections, other autoimmune diseases, pregnancy or lactation led to exclusion of patients. PBMCs stemmed from 10 ml fresh peripheral blood. This entry belongs to a study of T cells in Graves' hyperthyroidism and ophthalmopathy. There were TCR beta CDR3 regions amplified from RNA transcripts. The TCR CDR3 first-round RT-PCR relied on the HTBI primer set. TCRdb redid the calling of the multiplex PCR reads with MiXCR, one entry per CDR3 protein. Of over 500,000 distinct CDR3 sequences listed, under 20% are singletons. Study conclusions and caveats: Ophthalmopathy was separated from stable hyperthyroidism by a 13 V-J model. Appearing also in blood were most of the thyroid clonotypes expanded above 0.001.

CDR1 LGHNA and CDR2 YNFKEQ come from the germline V gene. With 3 bases removed from V and 2 bases from J, the gap between germline ends came to 13 bases. This CDR3 region has 15 residues. This receptor was identified in a woman aged 18 to 35 with Graves' ophthalmopathy. The sample comprised blood. J is TRBJ1-1 and V is TRBV4-2; D ambiguous. CDR3 loop: CASSQGRDVNTEAFF. The CDR3 DNA reads as TGTGCCAGCAGCCAGGGTCGGGATGTCAACACTGAAGCTTTCTTT.